This TCR beta chain came from a study of T cell responses to AZD1222 COVID-19 vaccine. Study-wide findings and caveats: Nearly half of spike-specific TCRs reportedly target variant regions that are unmutated in the B.1.351 and B.1.1.7 variants.

The CDR3 is 13 amino acids. Trimming removed 10 bases at V and 4 bases at J, with 17 bases between. Per the germline V gene, CDR1 is MDHEN and CDR2 is SYDVKM. Clones were read by immunoSEQ multiplex PCR, and TCRdb kept only the in-frame ones, dropping some. The sample holds about 120,000 clones, approximately 86% seen once. Comment on this clone: The antigen remains undetermined.

The sequencing used peripheral blood, collected on day 0 of AZD1222 vaccination. J is TRBJ2-7 and V is TRBV28, with D uncertain. The sequence was collected from an adult in good health. CDR3 DNA sequence: TGTGCCACTAGGACGTCAGTGACATACGAGCAGTACTTC. It yields the protein CATRTSVTYEQYF.